The sample holds a few counts of the clone carrying this TCR beta chain. Its antigen is still unknown. V gave up 5 bases and J gave up 3 bases, with 12 bases separating them. Germline V gene sequence: CDR1 SEHNR, CDR2 FQNEAQ (reference sequence). The CDR3 sequence is 14 residues long. From the 5' RACE reads, TCRdb called clonotypes with MiXCR, one entry per CDR3 protein. The repertoire holds a few hundred thousand distinct CDR3 sequences, almost 4% seen once, with roughly a quarter in the top ten. The sample originates from a study of T cells after yellow fever vaccination. The overall study: Some fractions had low cell numbers, and these were prepared with SMART-Seq v4 Ultra Low Input.

Broader study findings: Clonotypes appearing in both CD4 and CD8 compartments existed, and their share was small. Although the secondary response was weaker, it peaked faster, at day 5 versus 15.

The receptor's source is a man between 18 and 29 years old who received the YFV17D yellow fever vaccine. This specimen consisted of PBMCs, obtained 5 days after the yellow fever booster vaccination. The genes are TRBV7-9 and TRBJ2-3; D unclear. The CDR3 DNA follows: TGTGCCAGCAGCACATCGGACGGGACAGATACGCAGTATTTT. Translation: CASSTSDGTDTQYF. Using reference TRBV7-9 and TRBJ2-3 for the parts outside the CDR3, the full variable domain is DTGVSQNPRHKITKRGQNVTFRCDPISEHNRLYWYRQTLGQGPEFLTYFQNEAQLEKSRLLSDRFSAERPKGSFSTLEIQRTEQGDSAMYLCASSTSDGTDTQYFGPGTRLTVL.